This paragraph reports one T cell receptor beta chain. The antigen remains undetermined. This entry comes from a study of post-analysis software for immune sequencing data. Tagging with unique molecular identifiers was a feature of the TCR beta cDNA libraries. MiXCR, applied by TCRdb to the PCR reads, yields one record per CDR3 protein. Here the sample spans 650,000 to 900,000 distinct CDR3 sequences, around 42% being singletons. This CDR3 region has 12 residues. The germline V and J ends were trimmed by 6 bases and 7 bases, with 12 bases remaining between them. Study results and caveats: Patients showed TRBV5-6, TRBV5-1 and TRBV20-1 among roughly 5 TRBV segments more frequent than in controls.

The chain uses TRBV12-3 or TRBV12-4 and TRBJ1-2; D perhaps matches TRBD1 (6 bases). This TCR came from a girl aged 5-17 years with multiple sclerosis. Sequenced: blood. The CDR3 spells CASSTGRGGYTF. DNA of the CDR3: TGTGCCAGCAGCACAGGGAGGGGTGGCTACACCTTC.